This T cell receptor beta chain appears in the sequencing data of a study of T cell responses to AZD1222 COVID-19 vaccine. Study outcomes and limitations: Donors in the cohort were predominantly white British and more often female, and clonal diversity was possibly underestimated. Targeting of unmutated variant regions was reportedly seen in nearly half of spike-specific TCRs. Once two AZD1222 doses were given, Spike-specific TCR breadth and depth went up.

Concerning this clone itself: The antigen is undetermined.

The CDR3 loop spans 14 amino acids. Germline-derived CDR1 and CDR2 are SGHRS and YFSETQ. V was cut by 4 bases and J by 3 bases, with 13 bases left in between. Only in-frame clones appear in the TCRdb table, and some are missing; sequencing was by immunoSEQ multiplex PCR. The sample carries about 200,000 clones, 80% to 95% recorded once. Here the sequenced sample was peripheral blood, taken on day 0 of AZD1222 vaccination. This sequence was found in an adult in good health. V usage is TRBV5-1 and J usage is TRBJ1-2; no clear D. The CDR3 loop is CASSLWVEYYGYTF. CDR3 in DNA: TGCGCCAGCAGCCTTTGGGTGGAATACTATGGCTACACCTTC.